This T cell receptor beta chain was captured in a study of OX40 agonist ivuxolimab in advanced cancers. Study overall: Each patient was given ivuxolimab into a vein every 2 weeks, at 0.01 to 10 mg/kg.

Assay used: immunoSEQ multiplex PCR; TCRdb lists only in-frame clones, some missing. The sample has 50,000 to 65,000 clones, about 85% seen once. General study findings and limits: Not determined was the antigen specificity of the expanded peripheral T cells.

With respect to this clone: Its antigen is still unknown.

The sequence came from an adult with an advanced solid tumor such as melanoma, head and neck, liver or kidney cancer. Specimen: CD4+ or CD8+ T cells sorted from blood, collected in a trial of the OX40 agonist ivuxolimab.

The CDR3 coding sequence is TGTGCCAGCAGCTTAGAAGGCCTAGGTGACAATGAGCAGTTCTTC. Amino acid sequence: CASSLEGLGDNEQFF. The chain joins TRBV7-8 to TRBJ2-1, with no clear D. The V gene lost 1 base and the J gene lost 5 bases, with 12 bases spanning the gap. The length of the CDR3 is 15 residues. The germline gives CDR1 SGHVS, CDR2 FQNEAQ.